Listed below are T cell receptor beta chains from one sample, sequenced in a study of cytomegalovirus exposure and HLA in healthy donors. Produced via immunoSEQ multiplex PCR; TCRdb's table is partial and in-frame only. The sample comprises approximately 92,000 clones, 81% of which are singletons, and around 4.2% rests with the top ten. The sequenced sample consisted of PBMCs. The receptors here all came from a woman in her 70s in good health and CMV-seropositive. Each CDR3 is given with its conserved first and last residue. Expanded clones get a size class; other rows say once, few or many, or leave the size out.

CASMIQGGHEQYF,TRBV7-9,.,TRBJ2-7
CASTTLGTSGSGELFF,TRBV2,.,TRBJ2-2
CASSARSGQGLREQYF,TRBV5-1,.,TRBJ2-7
CASSLDSMNTEAFF,TRBV5-1,few,TRBJ1-1
CASNLKTTGIYVTGELLF,TRBV7-2,.,TRBJ2-2
CASTPRTSGTDGELFF,TRBV13,.,TRBJ2-2
CASSPPGGTYEQYF,TRBV18,.,TRBJ2-7
CASSRQRGKNTGELFF,TRBV4-1,.,TRBJ2-2
CASRKQATYGYTF,TRBV19,.,TRBJ1-2
CASSLESGPDYTQYF,TRBV11-2,.,TRBJ2-3
CASSPGGADTGELFF,TRBV28,.,TRBJ2-2
CASSLAATAYNEQFF,TRBV5-4,.,TRBJ2-1
CAWSRDGGEKLFF,TRBV30,.,TRBJ1-4
CASSIARGRGGYTF,TRBV19,.,TRBJ1-2
CASGPGLGRYNEQFF,TRBV12-5,.,TRBJ2-1
CASSIWDIGTGGPSGTYNEQFF,TRBV19,.,TRBJ2-1
CASSQEARGVETQYF,TRBV4-3,.,TRBJ2-5
CASREDRGDEKLFF,TRBV19,.,TRBJ1-4
CASSQDGYQETQYF,TRBV4-1,.,TRBJ2-5
CASDPGPASYNEQFF,TRBV7-2,.,TRBJ2-1
CASSRDRGSYNEQFF,TRBV5-4,.,TRBJ2-1